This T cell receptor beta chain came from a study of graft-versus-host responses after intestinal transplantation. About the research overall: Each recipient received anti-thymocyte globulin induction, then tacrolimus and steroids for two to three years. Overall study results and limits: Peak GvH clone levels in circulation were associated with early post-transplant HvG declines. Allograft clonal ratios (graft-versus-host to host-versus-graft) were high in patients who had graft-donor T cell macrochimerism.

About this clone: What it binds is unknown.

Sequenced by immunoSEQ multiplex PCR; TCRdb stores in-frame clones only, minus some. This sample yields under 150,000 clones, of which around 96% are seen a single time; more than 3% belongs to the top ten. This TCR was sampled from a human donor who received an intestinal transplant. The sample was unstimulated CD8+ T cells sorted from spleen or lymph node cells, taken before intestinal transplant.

Here the CDR3 reads CASSPRGGGNTDTQYF. The CDR3 nucleotides read TGTGCCAGTAGTCCGCGGGGGGGAGGGAACACAGATACGCAGTATTTT. The genes are TRBV19 and TRBJ2-3; TRBD2 aligns across 9 bases. J gave up 2 bases and V 5 bases, and 8 bases lay outside the gene matches. Germline values: CDR1 LNHDA, CDR2 SQIVND (reference sequence). The CDR3 has 16 residues. The whole variable domain, remainder taken from reference TRBV19 and TRBJ2-3, is DGGITQSPKYLFRKEGQNVTLSCEQNLNHDAMYWYRQDPGQGLRLIYYSQIVNDFQKGDIAEGYSVSREKKESFPLTVTSAQKNPTAFYLCASSPRGGGNTDTQYFGPGTRLTVL.